The rows below give T cell receptor beta chains drawn from one sample of a study of cytomegalovirus exposure and HLA in healthy donors. Method: immunoSEQ multiplex PCR; TCRdb's copy keeps in-frame clones and lacks some. The sample shows roughly 260,000 clones, around 90% of them seen only once. What was sequenced was PBMCs. The receptors shown here come from a woman under 30 in good health and CMV-seronegative. The CDR3 runs from the conserved cysteine through the conserved F or W. The D gene is left open where the match is weak. For some rows the clone size is stated as once, few or many, or as a class when expanded; others skip it.

j_call clone_size v_call d_call cdr3_aa cdr3_nt
TRBJ2-7 . TRBV9 . CASSVGRGIDEQYF TGTGCCAGCAGTGTTGGCCGGGGAATTGACGAGCAGTACTTC
TRBJ2-3 . TRBV28 TRBD1 CASSQGITTGTADTQYF TGTGCCAGCAGTCAGGGAATTACGACCGGGACAGCAGATACGCAGTATTTT
TRBJ2-3 . TRBV5-1 TRBD1 CASSSSGQGSTDTQYF TGCGCCAGCAGCTCCTCAGGACAGGGGAGCACAGATACGCAGTATTTT
TRBJ2-3 once TRBV7-2 TRBD2 CASSRERGGGSTDTQYF TGTGCCAGCAGCCGAGAAAGGGGCGGGGGTAGCACAGATACGCAGTATTTT
TRBJ2-5 once TRBV10-2 TRBD2 CASSVTRGGQETQYF TGCGCCAGCAGTGTCACGCGGGGGGGTCAAGAGACCCAGTACTTC
TRBJ2-1 once TRBV6-5 TRBD1 CASRGTGVRNEQFF TGTGCCAGCAGGGGGACAGGGGTTCGCAATGAGCAGTTCTTC
TRBJ1-2 . TRBV13 . CASSEQGVYGYTF TGTGCCAGCAGTGAACAGGGCGTCTATGGCTACACCTTC
TRBJ2-7 . TRBV15 . CATSIDRYSYEQYF TGTGCCACCAGCATAGACAGATACTCCTACGAGCAGTACTTC
TRBJ2-4 . TRBV5-1 TRBD2 CASSLPAGGGAAENIQYF TGCGCCAGCAGCTTGCCGGCGGGCGGGGGGGCAGCCGAAAACATTCAGTACTTC
TRBJ1-2 . TRBV11-2 . CASSLDGRANYGYTF TGTGCCAGCAGCTTAGATGGGCGGGCTAACTATGGCTACACCTTC
TRBJ1-1 once TRBV30 . CAWVRRGTEAFF TGTGCCTGGGTCAGACGGGGGACTGAAGCTTTCTTT
TRBJ1-6 . TRBV19 . CASSPASGSYNSPLHF TGTGCCAGTAGTCCAGCATCGGGGTCTTATAATTCACCCCTCCACTTT
TRBJ2-1 once TRBV27 TRBD2 CASRPSGGLVFSYNEQFF TGTGCCAGCAGACCTAGCGGGGGTCTGGTATTTTCCTACAATGAGCAGTTCTTC
TRBJ1-5 . TRBV6-6 . CASSPGYDQPQHF TGTGCCAGCAGTCCAGGGTATGATCAGCCCCAGCATTTT
TRBJ1-5 . TRBV28 TRBD1 CASSPYRQGHRPQHF TGTGCCAGCAGTCCCTACCGACAGGGGCATCGACCCCAGCATTTT
TRBJ2-5 . TRBV27 TRBD2 CASSLGLAGVLETQYF TGTGCCAGCAGTTTAGGACTAGCGGGGGTATTGGAGACCCAGTACTTC
TRBJ1-6 . TRBV27 . CASRQSTVNSPLHF TGTGCCAGCAGGCAGTCGACAGTCAATTCACCCCTCCACTTT
TRBJ2-1 . TRBV11-2 . CASSLGSGEQFF TGTGCCAGCAGCTTAGGGTCGGGTGAGCAGTTCTTC
TRBJ1-5 . TRBV18 . CASSPPGGDQPQHF TGTGCCAGCTCACCACCGGGGGGGGATCAGCCCCAGCATTTT
TRBJ2-1 once TRBV27 TRBD2 CATQAGEYYNEQFF TGTGCCACCCAAGCGGGGGAGTATTACAATGAGCAGTTCTTC
TRBJ1-2 . TRBV5-6 . CASSSRGSYTF TGTGCCAGCAGCTCCCGGGGGAGCTACACCTTC
TRBJ1-1 . TRBV30 TRBD1 CAWRRTGGRVEAFF TGTGCCTGGAGACGGACAGGGGGCCGAGTCGAGGCTTTCTTT
TRBJ2-1 . TRBV25-1 TRBD1 CASSRQGRQNEQFF TGTGCCAGCAGTAGACAGGGGAGGCAAAATGAGCAGTTCTTC
TRBJ2-7 . TRBV28 TRBD1 CASSFWDRVTEQYF TGTGCCAGCAGTTTCTGGGACAGGGTTACCGAGCAGTACTTC
TRBJ1-3 . TRBV6-5 . CASSYDPGESGNTIYF TGTGCCAGCAGTTACGACCCGGGGGAGTCTGGAAACACCATATATTTT
TRBJ1-5 . TRBV4-1 . CASSPRRDISNQPQHF TGCGCCAGCAGCCCGAGAAGGGACATTAGCAATCAGCCCCAGCATTTT
TRBJ2-7 . TRBV20-1 . CSATGGKQYF TGCAGTGCTACAGGGGGGAAGCAGTACTTC
TRBJ2-6 . TRBV11-1 . CASSFAAHLANVLTF TGTGCCAGCAGCTTTGCGGCACATTTGGCCAACGTCCTGACTTTC
TRBJ1-1 . TRBV6-1 . CASSDRTVNTEAFF TGTGCCAGCAGTGACCGTACGGTGAACACTGAAGCTTTCTTT
TRBJ2-5 . TRBV4-1 TRBD2 CASSQFGRGSQETQYF TGCGCCAGCAGCCAATTCGGGCGGGGGAGTCAAGAGACCCAGTACTTC
TRBJ2-3 . TRBV2 TRBD2 CASRSGLAGSTDTQYF TGTGCCAGCAGATCGGGACTAGCGGGGAGCACAGATACGCAGTATTTT
TRBJ1-1 . TRBV10-3 TRBD1 CAISRDRVTEAFF TGTGCCATCAGCCGGGACAGGGTCACTGAAGCTTTCTTT
TRBJ1-2 . TRBV28 . CASSLVNSYGYTF TGTGCCAGCAGTTTAGTGAACAGCTATGGCTACACCTTC
TRBJ1-2 . TRBV28 . CASSLLAFGSNTF TGTGCCAGCAGTTTATTAGCGTTTGGTTCCAACACCTTC
TRBJ1-6 few TRBV5-4 . CASSLVGANSPLHF TGTGCCAGCAGCTTGGTAGGGGCGAACTCACCCCTCCACTTT
TRBJ1-5 once TRBV6-5 . CASKDRTVSYQPQHF TGTGCCAGCAAAGACAGGACAGTAAGTTATCAGCCCCAGCATTTT
TRBJ1-5 . TRBV6-5 . CASSYSYSGEQPQHF TGTGCCAGCAGTTACTCGTATTCAGGGGAACAGCCCCAGCATTTT
TRBJ1-2 . TRBV10-2 . CASSGGDGYTF TGCGCCAGCAGTGGGGGGGATGGCTACACCTTC
TRBJ2-1 . TRBV5-6 . CASIRGNRGNEQFF TGTGCCAGCATTCGGGGGAACAGGGGCAATGAGCAGTTCTTC
TRBJ2-1 . TRBV10-1 TRBD1 CASSGYSGTGGGKQFF TGCGCCAGCAGTGGCTATTCGGGGACAGGGGGCGGTAAGCAGTTCTTC
TRBJ2-7 . TRBV5-4 . CASSLDRYQREQYF TGTGCCAGCAGCTTGGACAGGTATCAACGCGAGCAGTACTTC
TRBJ2-2 . TRBV9 TRBD1 CASSVELGTDTGELFF TGTGCCAGCAGCGTAGAACTGGGGACAGACACCGGGGAGCTGTTTTTT
TRBJ2-1 . TRBV9 TRBD2 CASSVGLAGGYEQFF TGTGCCAGCAGCGTAGGGCTAGCGGGGGGGTATGAGCAGTTCTTC
TRBJ2-1 . TRBV11-2 . CASSLELGPIEQFF TGTGCCAGCAGCTTAGAGTTGGGGCCCATAGAGCAGTTCTTC
TRBJ1-1 . TRBV4-1 TRBD1 CASSHGQGLNTEAFF TGCGCCAGCAGCCACGGACAGGGACTGAACACTGAAGCTTTCTTT
TRBJ2-5 . TRBV2 TRBD2 CASSELGLAGGGETQYF TGTGCCAGCAGTGAATTGGGACTAGCGGGGGGCGGGGAGACCCAGTACTTC
TRBJ2-1 few TRBV7-2 TRBD2 CASSFGLAGSSYNEQFF TGTGCCAGCAGCTTTGGACTAGCGGGGAGCTCCTACAATGAGCAGTTCTTC
TRBJ2-7 . TRBV9 TRBD1 CASSGSGQDNYEQYF TGTGCCAGCAGCGGCTCGGGACAGGATAACTACGAGCAGTACTTC
TRBJ2-3 once TRBV2 TRBD2 CASSGTSGGTNTQYF TGTGCCAGCAGCGGCACTAGCGGGGGGACCAATACGCAGTATTTT
TRBJ1-2 . TRBV5-4 . CASSLARDNYGYTF TGTGCCAGCAGCTTGGCCAGGGATAACTATGGCTACACCTTC
TRBJ2-4 . TRBV2 TRBD2 CASSESSTSGGAVIQYF TGTGCCAGCAGTGAATCTTCGACTAGCGGGGGGGCAGTCATTCAGTACTTC